One sample yielded the 22 T cell receptor beta chains listed below, sequenced in a study of OX40 agonist ivuxolimab in advanced cancers. Sequenced by immunoSEQ multiplex PCR; TCRdb stores in-frame clones only, minus some. The table includes roughly 56,000 clones, 80% to 85% detected once. The source was CD4+ or CD8+ T cells sorted from blood, collected in a trial of the OX40 agonist ivuxolimab. These receptors originate from an adult with an advanced solid tumor such as melanoma, head and neck, liver or kidney cancer.

The chain recombines TRBV9 with TRBJ1-1; D perhaps matches TRBD1 (6 bases). There are 15 residues in the CDR3. Germline CDR1 SGDLS, CDR2 YYNGEE. Trimming stripped 0 bases from V and 3 bases from J, with 12 bases between. The CDR3 protein is CASSVGAGEDTEAFF. As DNA, the CDR3 is TGTGCCAGCAGCGTAGGGGCAGGGGAGGACACTGAAGCTTTCTTT.

The chain employs TRBV2 and TRBJ1-1; TRBD1 aligns across 7 bases. The CDR3 is 13 residues long. The J segment lost 0 bases and the V segment lost 9 bases, leaving 4 bases of the junction unmatched. CDR1 SNHLY and CDR2 FYNNEI come from the germline V gene. The CDR3 region is CASRQGMNTEAFF. The CDR3 region has the DNA TGTGCCAGTAGACAGGGAATGAACACTGAAGCTTTCTTT.

This clone has just one count. V gene TRBV15 combines with J gene TRBJ2-7; 7 nucleotides agree with TRBD1. The germline CDR1 and CDR2 sequences are LNHNV and YYDKDF (reference sequence). The CDR3 covers 14 residues. Trimming took 3 bases from V and 2 from J; bases not matched to a gene: 4. The CDR3 sequence: CATSRTGTTYEQYF. The CDR3, as DNA: TGTGCCACCAGCAGGACAGGGACGACCTACGAGCAGTACTTC. Variable domain in full (rest from reference TRBV15 and TRBJ2-7): DAMVIQNPRYQVTQFGKPVTLSCSQTLNHNVMYWYQQKSSQAPKLLFHYYDKDFNNEADTPDNFQSRRPNTSFCFLDIRSPGLGDTAMYLCATSRTGTTYEQYFGPGTRLTVT.

The chain recombines TRBV28 with TRBJ2-1; D is ambiguous. CDR1 and CDR2 (germline): MDHEN, SYDVKM. V lost 5 bases and J lost 7, with 12 bases in between. The CDR3 loop spans 13 amino acids. CDR3 DNA sequence: TGTGCCAGCAGTCCCCCGACCCAAAATGAGCAGTTCTTC. This gives the protein CASSPPTQNEQFF.

The V call is TRBV5-1, the J call TRBJ1-4; the D gene is possibly TRBD1 (6 bases). Germline CDR1 is SGHRS and CDR2 is YFSETQ. The CDR3 consists of 13 residues. V gave up 0 bases and J gave up 6 bases, with 6 bases separating them. CDR3 amino acids: CASSLAGDEKLFF. The CDR3 DNA follows: TGCGCCAGCAGCTTGGCAGGGGATGAAAAACTGTTTTTT.

This clone appeared once. The rearrangement uses TRBV7-9 and TRBJ2-7, with 8 bases aligning to TRBD1. J lost 6 bases, V lost 5 bases, and 3 bases had no gene match. In germline, CDR1 is SEHNR, CDR2 FQNEAQ (reference sequence). The CDR3 has 12 residues. CDR3 bases: TGTGCCAGCAGCAGGACAGGGAGCGAGCAGTACTTC. It specifies CASSRTGSEQYF.

The chain links TRBV14 to TRBJ1-1; 9 bases line up with TRBD1. This CDR3 has 16 residues. Germline V gene sequence: CDR1 SGHDN, CDR2 FVKESK. J was trimmed by 3 bases and V by 4 bases; bases with no gene match: 9. For the CDR3, the DNA is TGTGCCAGCAGCCCCGGGACAGGGAATATGGACACTGAAGCTTTCTTT. As protein: CASSPGTGNMDTEAFF.

This chain connects TRBV28 to TRBJ1-2, with D possibly TRBD1 on 5 matching bases. In germline, CDR1 is MDHEN, CDR2 SYDVKM. With 5 bases removed from V and 6 bases from J, the gap between germline ends came to 10 bases. The CDR3 loop spans 12 amino acids. In nucleotides, the CDR3 is TGTGCCAGCAGTGGGGACCTCCATGGCTACACCTTC. Residues: CASSGDLHGYTF.

The chain recombines TRBV5-4 with TRBJ2-5; either TRBD1 or TRBD2 may fit D (5 bases each). V lost 4 bases to trimming and J lost 1 base, with 20 bases between them. The CDR3 sequence is 17 residues long. In germline, CDR1 is SGHNT, CDR2 YYREEE (reference sequence). CDR3 DNA sequence: TGTGCCAGCAGCGCCTCCCGCGGGTACAGGTCCCAAGAGACCCAGTACTTC. Translated: CASSASRGYRSQETQYF.

This sequence joins TRBV13 and TRBJ2-7; D not resolved. The CDR3 loop spans 15 amino acids. Germline V CDR1 and CDR2: PRHDT, FYEKMQ (reference sequence). The V gene lost 2 bases and the J gene lost 0 bases, with 11 bases spanning the gap. CDR3 bases: TGTGCCAGCAGCTTAACACACTTAACCTCCTACGAGCAGTACTTC. Translated, it gives CASSLTHLTSYEQYF.

This chain links TRBV19 with TRBJ2-7; D is unclear. Deletions cut 8 bases from V and 0 bases from J, with 8 bases between. The CDR3 length is 12 residues. Germline CDR1 is LNHDA and CDR2 is SQIVND (reference sequence). CDR3 bases: TGTGCCAGTGGAAGGACCTCCTACGAGCAGTACTTC. It encodes CASGRTSYEQYF.

The chain combines TRBV18 with TRBJ2-7; D not resolved. This CDR3 contains 11 residues. Germline lookup yields CDR1 KGHSH and CDR2 LQKENI. The germline V and J ends were trimmed by 6 bases and 3 bases, with 6 bases remaining between them. The CDR3 region is CASSNSYEQYF. CDR3 in DNA: TGTGCCAGCTCGAACAGCTACGAGCAGTACTTC.

The V call is TRBV5-1, the J call TRBJ2-3; unclear D gene. The ends were cut back, 4 bases at V and 3 bases at J, with 18 bases in the middle. The CDR3 runs 16 residues. Germline V gene lookup returns CDR1 SGHRS and CDR2 YFSETQ. CDR3 sequence (DNA): TGCGCCAGCAGCGCGCCTGAGGTGTTGTTAACAGATACGCAGTATTTT. Protein sequence: CASSAPEVLLTDTQYF.

This clone is a singleton in its sample. The chain couples TRBV9 to TRBJ2-4, with 10 bases that match TRBD2. J gave up 7 bases and V 4 bases, and 5 bases lay outside the gene matches. The CDR3 has 14 amino acids. Germline CDR1 is SGDLS and CDR2 is YYNGEE. CDR3 DNA sequence: TGTGCCAGCAGCCCTAGCGGGGGAGGGAACATTCAGTACTTC. Its protein is CASSPSGGGNIQYF.

The chain is built from TRBV5-8 and TRBJ2-5; no clear D. The J call may be incorrect, as the DNA end agrees better with TRBJ2-7. The V gene's germline CDR1 is SGHTS and CDR2 YDEGEE. There are 13 residues in the CDR3. CDR3 DNA sequence: TGTGCCAGCAGCTTGTCTAACTTCTACGAGCAGTACTTC. The encoded protein is CASSLSNFYEQYF.

The chain employs TRBV5-6 and TRBJ1-3, with TRBD1 matching 8 bases. Looked up from germline, CDR1 is SGHDT and CDR2 is YYEEEE. This CDR3 region has 14 residues. The ends lost 4 bases at V and 2 bases at J; junction bases unmatched: 2. CDR3: CASSGQGAGNTIYF. The CDR3 DNA sequence: TGTGCCAGCAGCGGACAGGGAGCTGGAAACACCATATATTTT.

Only a few counts were recorded for this clone. This chain uses TRBV6-4 with TRBJ1-1, with D possibly TRBD1 on 5 matching bases. This CDR3 has 13 residues. Trimming left V 6 bases short and J 4 bases short, with 12 bases between. Germline V gene sequence: CDR1 MRHNA, CDR2 SNTAGT. In DNA form, the CDR3 reads TGTGCCAGCAGCAGGGTTGGGGGCACTGAAGCTTTCTTT. This codes for CASSRVGGTEAFF.

In this sample, this clone turned up once. V is TRBV11-2 and J is TRBJ1-3; D is unclear. This CDR3 has 14 amino acids. V was clipped by 5 bases and J by 4 bases, with 12 bases between them. The germline V gene has CDR1 SGHAT and CDR2 FQNNGV. The CDR3 spells CASSPVAEGNTIYF. CDR3 bases: TGTGCCAGCAGCCCGGTGGCAGAGGGAAACACCATATATTTT.

The chain uses TRBV5-6 and TRBJ2-3; 12 nucleotides align to TRBD2. The length of the CDR3 is 15 residues. The germline CDR1 and CDR2 sequences are SGHDT and YYEEEE. V shed 4 bases and J 2 bases; nucleotides not matched to a gene: 2. The CDR3 DNA reads as TGTGCCAGCAGCACTAGCGGGGGGAACACAGATACGCAGTATTTT. Translated, it gives CASSTSGGNTDTQYF.

The J gene is TRBJ2-6, the V gene TRBV5-5, with TRBD1 matching over 8 bases. V was clipped by 7 bases and J by 0 bases; unmatched bases: 9. Germline CDR1 SGHKS, CDR2 YYEKEE (reference sequence). The CDR3 is made up of 17 amino acids. The CDR3 region is CASVPGQASSGANVLTF. As DNA, the CDR3 is TGTGCCAGCGTCCCGGGACAGGCTAGCTCTGGGGCCAACGTCCTGACTTTC.

This chain joins TRBV18 and TRBJ2-3; the D is unclear. Deletions cut 3 bases from V and 0 bases from J, with 10 bases between. Germline CDR1 KGHSH, CDR2 LQKENI. This CDR3 has 15 amino acids. CDR3 region: CASSPDQSSTDTQYF. The CDR3 DNA follows: TGTGCCAGCTCACCCGACCAGTCTAGCACAGATACGCAGTATTTT.

The rearrangement joins TRBV28 to TRBJ2-3, with D hard to call. The V and J ends lost 3 bases and 0 bases respectively, with 10 bases between them. There are 15 residues in the CDR3. Germline CDR1 is MDHEN and CDR2 is SYDVKM. The CDR3 coding sequence is TGTGCCAGCAGTTTGGGCGGTAGTAGCACAGATACGCAGTATTTT. Protein sequence: CASSLGGSSTDTQYF. Full variable domain (rest looked up from reference TRBV28 and TRBJ2-3): DVKVTQSSRYLVKRTGEKVFLECVQDMDHENMFWYRQDPGLGLRLIYFSYDVKMKEKGDIPEGYSVSREKKERFSLILESASTNQTSMYLCASSLGGSSTDTQYFGPGTRLTVL.